Listed below are T cell receptor beta chains from one sample, sequenced in a study of cytomegalovirus exposure and HLA in healthy donors. Method: immunoSEQ multiplex PCR; TCRdb's copy keeps in-frame clones and lacks some. The table records some 170,000 clones, 86% of them present only once. The sample comprised PBMCs. All receptors derive from a woman aged 25 to 39 in good health and CMV-seronegative. Both conserved end residues are part of each CDR3. Not all rows give a size; the values are once, few, many and, for expanded clones, a class.

TRBJ1-1 | - | TRBV19 | CASSPGRGLGTEAFF
TRBJ1-1 | - | TRBV7-3 | CASSPLPGQGENTEAFF
TRBJ2-3 | - | TRBV25-1 | CASYFRGTDTQYF
TRBJ2-3 | - | TRBV5-4 | CATGTDLTDTQYF
TRBJ2-3 | - | TRBV5-6 | CASSSRGDPTDTQYF
TRBJ2-1 | - | TRBV9 | CASSAGTSPNEQFF
TRBJ2-1 | - | TRBV27 | CASSGGPLNEQFF
TRBJ2-5 | - | TRBV7-3 | CASSPTPGPEETQYF
TRBJ2-1 | - | TRBV30 | CAWNTNTGSYNEQFF
TRBJ1-1 | - | TRBV7-8 | CASSLAYRGDPEAFF
TRBJ2-5 | - | TRBV19 | CASSIGTSGGGEETQYF
TRBJ2-7 | - | TRBV28 | CASSSRGLGEQYF
TRBJ1-3 | - | TRBV19 | CASSIFTTGGLKTMIGNTIYF
TRBJ2-1 | - | TRBV7-2 | CASRGYNEQFF
TRBJ1-1 | - | TRBV11-1 | CASSFEFGGTMNTEAFF
TRBJ1-4 | - | TRBV7-9 | CASSPGDSGLGEKLFF
TRBJ1-1 | - | TRBV13 | CASSLGGREAFF
TRBJ2-5 | few | TRBV7-9 | CASSLVVYQETQYF
TRBJ2-7 | - | TRBV19 | CASSTLTTTGQNEQYF
TRBJ2-5 | - | TRBV27 | CASRLYPGLGSQETQYF
TRBJ2-1 | - | TRBV9 | CASSVPDSYNEQFF
TRBJ2-7 | - | TRBV27 | CASNTRDMAIGEQYF
TRBJ2-7 | once | TRBV4-3 | CASSQGGTSGAYEQYF
TRBJ2-1 | - | TRBV7-9 | CASSLSAGGWDEQFF
TRBJ2-1 | - | TRBV19 | CASSIAWEQFF
TRBJ1-6 | - | TRBV6-1 | CASSVISPLHF